A single sample gave rise to the 13 T cell receptor beta chains below, sequenced in a study of T cell changes during pregnancy in multiple sclerosis. Data came from immunoSEQ multiplex PCR; TCRdb stores just in-frame clones and leaves some out. This sample has around 50,000 clones, with around nine tenths found just once. Sequences were derived from CD4+ T cells from peripheral blood mononuclear cells, sampled after pregnancy. The receptor source for this set is a female donor in good health, enrolled as a control in a pregnancy study.

The chain couples TRBV13 to TRBJ1-1; TRBD1 agrees at 8 bases. The germline V gene has CDR1 PRHDT and CDR2 FYEKMQ (reference sequence). V shed 2 bases, J shed 1 base, and the junction held 0 bases outside the gene matches. The CDR3 is 14 amino acids. CDR3 nucleotide sequence: TGTGCCAGCAGCTTACAGGGGGCGAACACTGAAGCTTTCTTT. This gives the protein CASSLQGANTEAFF.

This chain uses TRBV20-1 with TRBJ1-2; no reliable D call. From germline, CDR1 is DFQATT and CDR2 SNEGSKA (reference sequence). V lost 6 bases and J lost 8, with 13 bases in between. This CDR3 comprises 11 residues. DNA for the CDR3: TGCAGTGCCAACCGGGGTGAAGGCTACACCTTC. Its translation is CSANRGEGYTF.

V usage is TRBV4-1 and J usage is TRBJ2-3; D is uncertain. Germline assignment: CDR1 MGHRA and CDR2 YSYEKL. V was pared by 2 bases and J by 4 bases, with 7 bases between. The CDR3 runs 13 residues. The CDR3 is CASSQNEPDTQYF. In DNA form, the CDR3 reads TGCGCCAGCAGCCAAAATGAGCCAGATACGCAGTATTTT.

This chain uses TRBV28 with TRBJ2-7, with D tentatively TRBD2 (6 bases). Trimming stripped 8 bases from V and 2 bases from J, with 13 bases between. CDR3 size: 13 residues. Germline CDR1 is MDHEN and CDR2 is SYDVKM. The CDR3 bases are TGTGCCAGCTGGGGGACTGATGCCTACGAGCAGTACTTC. Translation: CASWGTDAYEQYF. The complete variable domain, with remaining parts taken from reference TRBV28 and TRBJ2-7, reads DVKVTQSSRYLVKRTGEKVFLECVQDMDHENMFWYRQDPGLGLRLIYFSYDVKMKEKGDIPEGYSVSREKKERFSLILESASTNQTSMYLCASWGTDAYEQYFGPGTRLTVT.

The chain joins TRBV18 to TRBJ2-5; D not certain. Germline CDR1 KGHSH, CDR2 LQKENI. The CDR3 sequence is 14 residues long. The germline V and J ends were trimmed by 4 bases and 2 bases, with 11 bases remaining between them. CDR3 nucleotide sequence: TGTGCCAGCTCACGCCAAAGCTCGCAAGAGACCCAGTACTTC. Amino acids: CASSRQSSQETQYF.

The V and J genes are TRBV28 and TRBJ2-5, with D unresolved. The V and J ends lost 6 bases and 4 bases respectively, with 21 bases between them. This CDR3 comprises 16 residues. Germline CDR1 MDHEN, CDR2 SYDVKM. CDR3 bases: TGTGCCAGCAGCACAGAACGACGATTCGGCCCAGAGACCCAGTACTTC. Protein product: CASSTERRFGPETQYF.

The CDR3 region has the DNA TGTGCCAGCACCCCGGGACTAGCGGAAAACGTCCTCTACAATGAGCAGTTCTTC. It translates to CASTPGLAENVLYNEQFF. The chain employs TRBV9 and TRBJ2-1, with 11 bases fitting TRBD2. Germline V lookup: CDR1 SGDLS, CDR2 YYNGEE. Losses at the gene ends were 6 bases for V and 3 bases for J; bases not matched to a gene: 14. The CDR3 has 18 amino acids.

V gene TRBV7-3 combines with J gene TRBJ2-1; possibly TRBD2 for D (7 bases). Trimming stripped 2 bases from V and 8 bases from J, with 16 bases between. Germline loops: CDR1 SGHTA, CDR2 FQGTGA. The CDR3 totals 15 residues. The DNA for the CDR3 is TGTGCCAGCAGCTTAGAGGGGGGGCCTATCCATGAGCAGTTCTTC. Translation gives CASSLEGGPIHEQFF.

The chain employs TRBV29-1 and TRBJ1-4, with D possibly being TRBD1 (5 bases). The germline gives CDR1 SQVTM, CDR2 ANQGSEA. The germline V and J ends were trimmed by 3 bases and 5 bases, with 13 bases remaining between them. The CDR3 sequence is 14 residues long. CDR3 sequence (DNA): TGCAGCGTTGAGGACAAGAGCCAAAATGAAAAACTGTTTTTT. This codes for CSVEDKSQNEKLFF.

The genes are TRBV2 and TRBJ2-7; no clear D. The CDR3 spans 15 residues. The germline CDR1 and CDR2 sequences are SNHLY and FYNNEI. The V end was cut by 0 bases, the J end by 2 bases, with 11 bases between. CDR3 sequence (DNA): TGTGCCAGCAGTGAAGCACCCGGGTCCACCTACGAGCAGTACTTC. Its protein is CASSEAPGSTYEQYF. The full variable domain, completed using reference TRBV2 and TRBJ2-7, is EPEVTQTPSHQVTQMGQEVILRCVPISNHLYFYWYRQILGQKVEFLVSFYNNEISEKSEIFDDQFSVERPDGSNFTLKIRSTKLEDSAMYFCASSEAPGSTYEQYFGPGTRLTVT.

The chain couples TRBV6-1 to TRBJ2-5, with TRBD1 identical over 8 bases. Germline assignment: CDR1 MNHNS and CDR2 SASEGT. This CDR3 is 13 amino acids long. With V trimmed by 6 bases and J by 2 bases, 2 bases remained unmatched. The DNA for the CDR3 is TGTGCCAGCAGGAGGACAGGGCAAGAGACCCAGTACTTC. Amino acid sequence: CASRRTGQETQYF.

The chain links TRBV28 to TRBJ2-3; D gene uncertain. This CDR3 comprises 13 residues. The germline V gene encodes CDR1 MDHEN and CDR2 SYDVKM. The V end lost 6 bases, the J end lost 1 base, and 8 bases lay between the germline ends. CDR3 sequence: CASRNGGTDTQYF. Here the CDR3 DNA reads TGTGCCAGCAGGAACGGTGGCACAGATACGCAGTATTTT.

The chain couples TRBV11-2 to TRBJ1-5; D gene uncertain. Germline assignment: CDR1 SGHAT and CDR2 FQNNGV. Deletions cut 4 bases from V and 7 bases from J, with 14 bases between. The CDR3 contains 14 residues. Written as DNA, the CDR3 is TGTGCCAGCAGCTACCACTCCGGCGGGCAGCCCCAGCATTTT. Translation gives CASSYHSGGQPQHF.